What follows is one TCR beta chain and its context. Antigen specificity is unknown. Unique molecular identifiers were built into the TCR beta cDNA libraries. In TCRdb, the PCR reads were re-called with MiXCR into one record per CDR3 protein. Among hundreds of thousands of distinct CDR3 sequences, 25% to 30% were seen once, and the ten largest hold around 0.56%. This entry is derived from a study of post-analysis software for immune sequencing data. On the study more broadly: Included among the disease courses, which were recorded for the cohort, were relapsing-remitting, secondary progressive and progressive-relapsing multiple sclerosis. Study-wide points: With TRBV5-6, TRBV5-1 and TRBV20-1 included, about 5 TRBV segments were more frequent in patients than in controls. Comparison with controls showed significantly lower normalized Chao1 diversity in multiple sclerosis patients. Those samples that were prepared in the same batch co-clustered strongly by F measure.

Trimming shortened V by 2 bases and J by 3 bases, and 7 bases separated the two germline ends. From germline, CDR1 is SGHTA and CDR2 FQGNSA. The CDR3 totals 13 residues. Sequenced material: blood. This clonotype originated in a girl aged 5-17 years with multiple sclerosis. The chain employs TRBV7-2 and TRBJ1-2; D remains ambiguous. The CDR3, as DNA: TGTGCCAGCAGCTTATGGGTAGACTATGGCTACACCTTC. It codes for CASSLWVDYGYTF. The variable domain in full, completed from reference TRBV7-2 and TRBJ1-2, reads GAGVSQSPSNKVTEKGKDVELRCDPISGHTALYWYRQSLGQGLEFLIYFQGNSAPDKSGLPSDRFSAERTGGSVSTLTIQRTQQEDSAVYLCASSLWVDYGYTFGSGTRLTVV.